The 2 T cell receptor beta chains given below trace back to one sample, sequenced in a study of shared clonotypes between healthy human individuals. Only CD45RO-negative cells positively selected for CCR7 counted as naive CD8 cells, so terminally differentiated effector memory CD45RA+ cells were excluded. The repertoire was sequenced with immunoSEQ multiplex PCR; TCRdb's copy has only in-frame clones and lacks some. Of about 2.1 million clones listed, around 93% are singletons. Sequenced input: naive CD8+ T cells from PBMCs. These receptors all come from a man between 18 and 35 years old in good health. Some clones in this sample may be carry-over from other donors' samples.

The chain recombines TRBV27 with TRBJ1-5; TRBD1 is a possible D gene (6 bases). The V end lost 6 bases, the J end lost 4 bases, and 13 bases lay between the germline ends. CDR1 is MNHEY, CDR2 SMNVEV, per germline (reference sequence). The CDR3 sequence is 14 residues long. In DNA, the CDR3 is TGTGCCAGCAGCCCCGCTACAGGGAATCAGCCCCAGCATTTT. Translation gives CASSPATGNQPQHF.

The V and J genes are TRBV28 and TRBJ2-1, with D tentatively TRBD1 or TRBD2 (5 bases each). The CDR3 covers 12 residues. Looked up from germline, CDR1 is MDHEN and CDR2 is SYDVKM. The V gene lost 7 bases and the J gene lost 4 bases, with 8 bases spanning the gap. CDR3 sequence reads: CASNGAYNEQFF. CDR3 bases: TGTGCCAGCAACGGGGCTTACAATGAGCAGTTCTTC.